This T cell receptor (beta chain) was found in a study of cytomegalovirus exposure and HLA in healthy donors. The germline V gene encodes CDR1 SGHKS and CDR2 YYEKEE (reference sequence). J gave up 8 bases and V 3 bases, and 8 bases lay outside the gene matches. This CDR3 comprises 14 residues. The method was immunoSEQ multiplex PCR; TCRdb's version includes in-frame clones alone and lacks a portion of them. This repertoire shows 150,000 to 200,000 clones, roughly 86% found once; its top ten account for roughly 1.5%. Sequencing used PBMCs. The TCR sequence derives from a woman between 18 and 29 years old in good health and CMV-seronegative. This rearrangement joins TRBV5-5 to TRBJ1-2; 9 bases line up with TRBD1. CDR3: CASSSWDRVGGYTF. CDR3 nucleotides: TGTGCCAGCAGCTCATGGGACAGGGTAGGAGGCTACACCTTC. Based on the CDR3 plus reference TRBV5-5 and TRBJ1-2, the full variable domain is DAGVTQSPTHLIKTRGQQVTLRCSPISGHKSVSWYQQVLGQGPQFIFQYYEKEERGRGNFPDRFSARQFPNYSSELNVNALLLGDSALYLCASSSWDRVGGYTFGSGTRLTVV.